These 2 T cell receptor beta chains share one sample of origin, sequenced in a study of tumor-infiltrating lymphocytes in localized non-small cell lung cancer. The protocol was immunoSEQ multiplex PCR, while the TCRdb copy is restricted to in-frame clones and leaves out a portion. The sample shows about 14,000 clones, roughly four fifths of them seen only once. Specimen: lung tumor tissue. The receptors shown here come from a human donor with non-small cell lung cancer.

J is TRBJ2-7 and V is TRBV20-1; TRBD1 agrees at 10 bases. J was trimmed by 5 bases and V by 8 bases; bases with no gene match: 3. Germline V gene lookup returns CDR1 DFQATT and CDR2 SNEGSKA (reference sequence). There are 11 residues in the CDR3. The CDR3 loop is CSTGQGHEQYF. Here the CDR3 DNA reads TGCAGTACGGGACAGGGGCACGAGCAGTACTTC.

V is TRBV6-5 and J is TRBJ2-2, with 12 positions matching TRBD2. The junction had 3 bases not matched to a gene; V was cut back by 5 bases and J by 8 bases. CDR1 and CDR2 from the germline V gene are MNHEY and SVGAGI. CDR3 length: 14 residues. The CDR3 bases are TGTGCCAGCAGTCTTACTAGCGGGAGGGGGGAGCTGTTTTTT. The encoded protein is CASSLTSGRGELFF.